This T cell receptor (beta chain) emerged from a study of cytomegalovirus exposure and HLA in healthy donors. For the study at large: Ancestry clustering placed around four fifths of approximately 420 genotyped donors in the Caucasian-associated cluster.

The V and J ends lost 1 base and 11 bases, in that order; junction bases with no gene match: 10. The CDR3 spans 15 residues. Germline CDR1 reads SEHNR; CDR2 reads FQNEAQ (reference sequence). PCR was performed using 60 Vbeta and 13 Jbeta primers. Generated by immunoSEQ multiplex PCR, the TCRdb table keeps only in-frame clones and is missing some. The sample includes fewer than 120,000 clones, 65% to 80% seen only once; the top ten take roughly 2.9%. In this sample, this clone turned up once. This TCR came from a woman in her fifties or sixties in good health and CMV-seropositive. This chain links TRBV7-9 with TRBJ2-5; TRBD1 matches at 10 bases. The sample was PBMCs. Here the CDR3 DNA reads TGTGCCAGCAGCTTAGAATGGGACAGGGGCCATGAGCAGTACTTC. This codes for CASSLEWDRGHEQYF.